This TCR beta chain was sequenced during a study of cytomegalovirus exposure and HLA in healthy donors. Study-level findings and limits: Segments of the TCR beta V type were, in most cases, productive about 87% or about 30% of the time in an earlier analysis.

There are 13 residues in the CDR3. CDR1 and CDR2 (germline): MGHRA, YSYEKL. V gave up 5 bases and J gave up 5 bases, with 13 bases separating them. For this clone: What it recognizes is unknown.

Primers for the PCR totalled 60 Vbeta and 13 Jbeta. Clones were sequenced by immunoSEQ multiplex PCR, and TCRdb holds only the in-frame ones, with some missing. Found here are 160,000 or so clones, around 80% of them singletons; the top ten hold roughly 6.3%. The chain has TRBV4-1 and TRBJ2-7; possibly TRBD1 for D (5 bases). This TCR came from a male donor in good health and CMV-seropositive. The sample taken for sequencing was PBMCs. This CDR3 is CASSYSRENEQYF. The CDR3 DNA follows: TGCGCCAGCAGCTACTCCAGGGAAAACGAGCAGTACTTC.